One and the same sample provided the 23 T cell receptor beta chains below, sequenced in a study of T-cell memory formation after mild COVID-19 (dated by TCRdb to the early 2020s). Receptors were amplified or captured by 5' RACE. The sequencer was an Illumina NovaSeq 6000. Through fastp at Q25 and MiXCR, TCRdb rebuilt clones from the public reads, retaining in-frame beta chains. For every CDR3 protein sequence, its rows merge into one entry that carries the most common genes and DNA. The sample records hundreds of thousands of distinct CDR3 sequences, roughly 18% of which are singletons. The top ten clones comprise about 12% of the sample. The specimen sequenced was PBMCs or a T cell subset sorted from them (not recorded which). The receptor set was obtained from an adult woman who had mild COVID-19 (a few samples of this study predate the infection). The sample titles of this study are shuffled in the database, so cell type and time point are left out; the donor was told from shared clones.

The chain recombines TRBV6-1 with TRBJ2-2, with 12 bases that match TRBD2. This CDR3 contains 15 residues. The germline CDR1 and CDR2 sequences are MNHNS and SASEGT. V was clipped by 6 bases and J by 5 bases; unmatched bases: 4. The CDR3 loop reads CASRVTSGSTGELFF. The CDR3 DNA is TGTGCCAGCAGGGTGACTAGCGGGAGTACCGGGGAGCTGTTTTTT.

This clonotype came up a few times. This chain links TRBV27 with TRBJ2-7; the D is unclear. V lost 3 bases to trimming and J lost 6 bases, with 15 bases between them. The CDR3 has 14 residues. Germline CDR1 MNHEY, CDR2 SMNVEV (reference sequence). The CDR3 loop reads CASSFLGLGSEQYF. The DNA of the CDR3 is TGTGCCAGCAGTTTTTTGGGCCTCGGTAGCGAGCAGTACTTC.

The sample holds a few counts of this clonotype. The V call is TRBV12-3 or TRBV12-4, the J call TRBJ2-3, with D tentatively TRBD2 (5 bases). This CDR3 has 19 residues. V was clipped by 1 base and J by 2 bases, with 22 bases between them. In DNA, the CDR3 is TGTGCCAGCAGTTTAGACTCTTACCAGGACTCGGTTTTCACAGATACGCAGTATTTT. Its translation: CASSLDSYQDSVFTDTQYF.

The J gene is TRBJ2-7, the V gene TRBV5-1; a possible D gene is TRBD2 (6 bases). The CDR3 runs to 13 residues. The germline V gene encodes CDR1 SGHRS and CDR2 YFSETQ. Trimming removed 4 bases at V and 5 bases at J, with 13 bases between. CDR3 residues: CASSPDGGNEQYF. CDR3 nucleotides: TGCGCCAGCAGCCCCGACGGAGGGAACGAGCAGTACTTC. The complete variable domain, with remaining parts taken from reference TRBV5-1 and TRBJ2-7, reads KAGVTQTPRYLIKTRGQQVTLSCSPISGHRSVSWYQQTPGQGLQFLFEYFSETQRNKGNFPGRFSGRQFSNSRSEMNVSTLELGDSALYLCASSPDGGNEQYFGPGTRLTVT.

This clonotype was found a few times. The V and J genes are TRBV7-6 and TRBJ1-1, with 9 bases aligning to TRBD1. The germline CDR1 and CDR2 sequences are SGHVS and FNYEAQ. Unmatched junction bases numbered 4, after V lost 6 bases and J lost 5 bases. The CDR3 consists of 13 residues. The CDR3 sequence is CASRTTGGTEAFF. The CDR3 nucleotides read TGTGCCAGCAGGACGACAGGGGGGACTGAAGCTTTCTTT.

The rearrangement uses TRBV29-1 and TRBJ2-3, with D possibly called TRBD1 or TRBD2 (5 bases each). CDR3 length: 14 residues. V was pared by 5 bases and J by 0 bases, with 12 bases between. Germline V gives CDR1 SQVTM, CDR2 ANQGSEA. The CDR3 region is CSVIKRGSTDTQYF. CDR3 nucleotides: TGCAGCGTTATTAAGAGGGGTAGCACAGATACGCAGTATTTT.

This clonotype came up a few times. CDR3 loop: CASSLSSSRETQYF. CDR3 sequence (DNA): TGTGCCAGCAGCTTAAGTTCTAGCCGAGAGACCCAGTACTTC. The gene calls are TRBV7-3 and TRBJ2-5; tentative D call: TRBD2 (5 bases). CDR1 is SGHTA, CDR2 FQGTGA, per germline. The CDR3 is made up of 14 amino acids. V lost 1 base to trimming and J lost 4 bases, with 10 bases between them.

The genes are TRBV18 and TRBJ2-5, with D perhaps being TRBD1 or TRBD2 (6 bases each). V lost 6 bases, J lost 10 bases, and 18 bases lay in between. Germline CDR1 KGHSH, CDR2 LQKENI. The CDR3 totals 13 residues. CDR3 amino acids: CASSPGAGRDQYF. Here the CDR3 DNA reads TGTGCCAGCTCCCCGGGGGCTGGACGGGACCAGTACTTC. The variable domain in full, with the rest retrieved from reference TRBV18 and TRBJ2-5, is NAGVMQNPRHLVRRRGQEARLRCSPMKGHSHVYWYRQLPEEGLKFMVYLQKENIIDESGMPKERFSAEFPKEGPSILRIQQVVRGDSAAYFCASSPGAGRDQYFGPGTRLLVL.

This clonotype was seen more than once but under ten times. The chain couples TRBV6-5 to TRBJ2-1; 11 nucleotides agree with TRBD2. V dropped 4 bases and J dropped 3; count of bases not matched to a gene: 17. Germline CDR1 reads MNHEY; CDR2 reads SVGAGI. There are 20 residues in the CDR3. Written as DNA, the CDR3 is TGTGCCAGCAGTTCATCGAGACTAGCGGGAACGCCACCCCTCTACAATGAGCAGTTCTTC. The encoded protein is CASSSSRLAGTPPLYNEQFF.

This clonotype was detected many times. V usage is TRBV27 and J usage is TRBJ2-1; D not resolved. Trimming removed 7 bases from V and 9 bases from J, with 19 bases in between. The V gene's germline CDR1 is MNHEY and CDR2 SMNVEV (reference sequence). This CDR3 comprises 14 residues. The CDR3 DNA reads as TGTGCCAGCACCGCCCTGGCGACTCGTGGTGAGCAGTTCTTC. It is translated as CASTALATRGEQFF.

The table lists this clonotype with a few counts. This CDR3 is CASTPPGESDYGYTF. As DNA, the CDR3 is TGTGCCAGCACCCCTCCCGGGGAATCGGACTATGGCTACACCTTC. This chain links TRBV9 with TRBJ1-2; D is unclear. The CDR3 sequence is 15 residues long. Germline V gene sequence: CDR1 SGDLS, CDR2 YYNGEE. V shed 6 bases and J shed 3 bases, with 18 bases lying between them.

The CDR3 spells CASSDERQGKLYNEQFF. The CDR3 nucleotides read TGCGCCAGCAGCGACGAAAGACAGGGGAAACTTTACAATGAGCAGTTCTTC. This chain joins TRBV5-1 and TRBJ2-1; 8 bases fit TRBD1. Looked up from germline, CDR1 is SGHRS and CDR2 is YFSETQ. The ends lost 4 bases at V and 4 bases at J; junction bases unmatched: 13. The CDR3 consists of 17 residues.

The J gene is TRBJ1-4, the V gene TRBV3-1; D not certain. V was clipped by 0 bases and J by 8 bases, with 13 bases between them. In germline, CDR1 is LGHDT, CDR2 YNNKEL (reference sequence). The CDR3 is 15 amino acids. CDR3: CASSQDLGSREKLFF. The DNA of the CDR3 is TGTGCCAGCAGCCAAGATCTCGGCAGTCGGGAAAAACTGTTTTTT. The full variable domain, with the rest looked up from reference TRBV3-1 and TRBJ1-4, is DTAVSQTPKYLVTQMGNDKSIKCEQNLGHDTMYWYKQDSKKFLKIMFSYNNKELIINETVPNRFSPKSPDKAHLNLHINSLELGDSAVYFCASSQDLGSREKLFFGSGTQLSVL.

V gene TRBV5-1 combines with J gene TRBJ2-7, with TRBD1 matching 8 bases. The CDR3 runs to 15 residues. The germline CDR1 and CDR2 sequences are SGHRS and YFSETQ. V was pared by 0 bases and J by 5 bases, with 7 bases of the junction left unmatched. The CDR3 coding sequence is TGCGCCAGCAGCTTGGGGGGACAGGCTGCCGACGAGCAGTACTTC. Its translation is CASSLGGQAADEQYF.

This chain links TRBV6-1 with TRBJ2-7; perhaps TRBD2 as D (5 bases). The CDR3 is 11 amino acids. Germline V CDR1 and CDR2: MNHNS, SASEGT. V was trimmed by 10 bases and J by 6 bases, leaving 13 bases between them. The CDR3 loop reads CATPYGGEQYF. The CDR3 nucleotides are TGTGCCACCCCCTATGGAGGCGAGCAGTACTTC.

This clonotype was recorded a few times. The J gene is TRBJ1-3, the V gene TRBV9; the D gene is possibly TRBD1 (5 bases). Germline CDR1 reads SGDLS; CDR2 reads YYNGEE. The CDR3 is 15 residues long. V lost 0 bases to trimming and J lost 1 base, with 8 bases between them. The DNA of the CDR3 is TGTGCCAGCAGCGTAGATGGGGGATCTGGAAACACCATATATTTT. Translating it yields CASSVDGGSGNTIYF.

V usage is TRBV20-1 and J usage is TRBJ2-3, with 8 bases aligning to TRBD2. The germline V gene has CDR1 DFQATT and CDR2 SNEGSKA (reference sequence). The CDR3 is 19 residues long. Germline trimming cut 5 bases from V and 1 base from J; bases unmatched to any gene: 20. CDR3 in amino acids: CSARPGTGTRGGGTDTQYF. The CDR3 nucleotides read TGCAGTGCTCGTCCTGGAACCGGGACTAGGGGAGGGGGCACAGATACGCAGTATTTT.

CDR3 region: CASSNQAGGTQYF. The CDR3 region has the DNA TGTGCCAGTAGTAATCAGGCTGGGGGTACCCAGTACTTC. The rearrangement joins TRBV19 to TRBJ2-5; D tentatively reads TRBD1 or TRBD2 (5 bases each). CDR1 and CDR2 (germline): LNHDA, SQIVND (reference sequence). This CDR3 spans 13 amino acids. The germline V and J ends were trimmed by 4 bases and 8 bases, with 14 bases remaining between them.

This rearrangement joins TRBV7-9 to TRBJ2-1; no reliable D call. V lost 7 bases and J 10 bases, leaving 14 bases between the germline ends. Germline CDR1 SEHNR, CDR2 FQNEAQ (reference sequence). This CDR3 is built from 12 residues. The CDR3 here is CASKRLSDEQFF. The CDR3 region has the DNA TGTGCCAGCAAGCGCCTAAGCGACGAGCAGTTCTTC.

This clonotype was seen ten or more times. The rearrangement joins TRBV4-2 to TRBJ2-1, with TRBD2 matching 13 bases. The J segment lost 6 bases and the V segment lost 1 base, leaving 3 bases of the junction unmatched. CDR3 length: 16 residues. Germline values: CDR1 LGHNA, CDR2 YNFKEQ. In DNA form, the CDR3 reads TGTGCCAGCAGCCAAGCCGGGACTAGCGGGACCAATGAGCAGTTCTTC. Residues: CASSQAGTSGTNEQFF.

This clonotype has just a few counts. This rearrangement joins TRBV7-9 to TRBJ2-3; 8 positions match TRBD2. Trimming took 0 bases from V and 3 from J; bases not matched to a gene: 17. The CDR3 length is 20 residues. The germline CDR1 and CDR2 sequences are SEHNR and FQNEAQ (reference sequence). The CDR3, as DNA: TGTGCCAGCAGCTTAGCTCCTTTCACCCGGCGGGGGGCCTCAACAGATACGCAGTATTTT. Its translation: CASSLAPFTRRGASTDTQYF.

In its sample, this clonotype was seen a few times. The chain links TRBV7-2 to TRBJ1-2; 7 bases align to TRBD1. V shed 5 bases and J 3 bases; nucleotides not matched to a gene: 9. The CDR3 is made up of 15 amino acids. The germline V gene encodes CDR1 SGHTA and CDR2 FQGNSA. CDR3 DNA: TGTGCCAGCAGCCTCGCAGGGGGGGTGGACTATGGCTACACCTTC. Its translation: CASSLAGGVDYGYTF.

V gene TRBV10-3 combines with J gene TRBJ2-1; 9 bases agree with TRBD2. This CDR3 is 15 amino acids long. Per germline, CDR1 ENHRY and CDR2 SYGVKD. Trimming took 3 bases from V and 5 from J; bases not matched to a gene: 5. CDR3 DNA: TGTGCCATCAGTGAATTCGCGGGGGGGGACAATGAGCAGTTCTTC. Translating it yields CAISEFAGGDNEQFF.